Below are 20 T cell receptor beta chains sequenced from a single sample in a study of blood T cell repertoires in COVID-19. Clones were sequenced by immunoSEQ multiplex PCR, and TCRdb holds only the in-frame ones, with some missing. Of some 240,000 clones listed, around 90% are singletons. Sequencing was performed on peripheral blood. The receptor source for this set is a woman in her sixties with COVID-19, enrolled during active disease.

Only a few counts were recorded for this clone. At one of its ends the junction is not consistent with the germline gene, which may arise from a read error. The V gene is TRBV2, the J gene TRBJ2-7; TRBD1 might be the D (5 bases). Germline CDR1 is SNHLY and CDR2 is FYNNEI. CDR3 length: 10 amino acids. The CDR3 DNA reads as TGTGCCAGCAGAGGAGATAAAGGGGCCTTC. Amino acids: CASRGDKGAF.

The chain uses TRBV4-3 and TRBJ1-2, with D maybe TRBD1 (6 bases). Trimming left V 1 base short and J 8 bases short, with 14 bases between. Germline V gene sequence: CDR1 LGHNA, CDR2 YSLEER. CDR3 length: 14 residues. In DNA form, the CDR3 reads TGCGCCAGCAGCCAAGTTCTGGGGGGGCGAGGCTACACCTTC. Residues: CASSQVLGGRGYTF.

A note on this clone: At one boundary the junction diverges from the germline segment, which might be a read error. This chain uses TRBV27 with TRBJ2-6; no definite D call. The CDR3 consists of 14 residues. Germline V CDR1 and CDR2: MNHEY, SMNVEV (reference sequence). In nucleotides, the CDR3 is TGTGCCAGCGGGCAAAACTCTAGGGCCAACGTCCTGACTTTC. This encodes CASGQNSRANVLTF.

The chain couples TRBV30 to TRBJ1-3, with D maybe TRBD1 (6 bases). The CDR3 length is 15 residues. V lost 0 bases to trimming and J lost 2 bases, with 11 bases between them. CDR1 GTSNPN and CDR2 SVGIG come from the germline V gene (reference sequence). The CDR3 spells CAWSVPQGPGNTIYF. CDR3 DNA: TGTGCCTGGAGTGTTCCACAGGGACCTGGAAACACCATATATTTT.

J is TRBJ1-3 and V is TRBV30; D uncertain. V lost 8 bases to trimming and J lost 7 bases, with 21 bases between them. The CDR3 is made up of 14 amino acids. Germline-derived CDR1 and CDR2 are GTSNPN and SVGIG (reference sequence). CDR3 sequence reads: CARSEGSRFNTIYF. In DNA form, the CDR3 reads TGTGCCCGCTCCGAGGGAAGTCGGTTCAACACCATATATTTT.

The chain joins TRBV4-3 to TRBJ2-1; D is unresolved. The V end was cut by 0 bases, the J end by 2 bases, with 8 bases between. CDR3 length: 15 amino acids. Looked up from germline, CDR1 is LGHNA and CDR2 is YSLEER. Here the CDR3 reads CASSQDQATYNEQFF. The CDR3 DNA reads as TGCGCCAGCAGCCAAGATCAGGCTACCTACAATGAGCAGTTCTTC.

The chain carries TRBV14 and TRBJ1-1, with D possibly being TRBD1 (5 bases). CDR1 is SGHDN, CDR2 FVKESK, per germline. The CDR3 contains 13 residues. Trimming took 1 base from V and 11 from J, leaving 14 bases between them. CDR3 protein: CASSQGERRGAFF. CDR3 bases: TGTGCCAGCAGCCAAGGGGAACGGCGGGGGGCTTTCTTT.

V gene TRBV11-2 combines with J gene TRBJ2-6; TRBD1 might be the D (5 bases). Trimming took off 5 bases at V and 0 bases at J, with 14 bases between the two ends. The V gene's germline CDR1 is SGHAT and CDR2 FQNNGV. The CDR3 consists of 17 residues. The CDR3 protein is CASSPQGSFSGANVLTF. The CDR3, as DNA: TGTGCCAGCAGCCCTCAGGGCAGCTTCTCTGGGGCCAACGTCCTGACTTTC.

This rearrangement joins TRBV7-8 to TRBJ2-3; D not resolved. Germline values: CDR1 SGHVS, CDR2 FQNEAQ. CDR3 length: 14 amino acids. Trimming left V 5 bases short and J 2 bases short, with 11 bases between. The CDR3 DNA is TGTGCCAGCAGCCGTGGGCGTACCACAGATACGCAGTATTTT. As protein: CASSRGRTTDTQYF.

The CDR3 sequence is CASSYQLFYEQYF. The CDR3 nucleotides read TGTGCCAGCAGTTATCAACTTTTCTACGAGCAGTACTTC. The chain couples TRBV6-5 to TRBJ2-7; D is unclear. Per the germline V gene, CDR1 is MNHEY and CDR2 is SVGAGI. CDR3 length: 13 amino acids. The V gene lost 3 bases and the J gene lost 3 bases, with 9 bases spanning the gap.

The gene calls are TRBV5-1 and TRBJ2-5; D perhaps matches TRBD2 (5 bases). The CDR3 totals 16 residues. V dropped 4 bases and J dropped 1 base, with 17 bases sitting between them. The germline CDR1 and CDR2 sequences are SGHRS and YFSETQ. The CDR3 coding sequence is TGCGCCAGCAGCCCCCGGGAAGGGCCCTTCCAAGAGACCCAGTACTTC. Translating it yields CASSPREGPFQETQYF.

The chain employs TRBV27 and TRBJ1-2; a possible D gene is TRBD1 (6 bases). V lost 4 bases, J lost 4 bases, and 10 bases lay in between. The CDR3 totals 13 residues. The germline gives CDR1 MNHEY, CDR2 SMNVEV (reference sequence). For the CDR3, the DNA is TGTGCCAGCAGTTACAGGGTAGGCTATGGCTACACCTTC. Protein: CASSYRVGYGYTF.

V and J are TRBV27 and TRBJ1-6, with 7 bases lining up with TRBD1. The J segment lost 0 bases and the V segment lost 2 bases, leaving 4 bases of the junction unmatched. The CDR3 covers 17 residues. The germline gives CDR1 MNHEY, CDR2 SMNVEV (reference sequence). The DNA of the CDR3 is TGTGCCAGCAGTTTAAACAGGGGATACTCCTATAATTCACCCCTCCACTTT. This encodes CASSLNRGYSYNSPLHF.

The J gene is TRBJ2-5, the V gene TRBV6-6; maybe TRBD1 (6 bases). The ends were cut back, 9 bases at V and 1 base at J, with 12 bases in the middle. Germline V gives CDR1 MNHNY, CDR2 SVGAGI (reference sequence). This CDR3 has 13 residues. The CDR3 sequence: CASAPGAQETQYF. CDR3 bases: TGTGCCAGTGCCCCAGGGGCCCAAGAGACCCAGTACTTC.

The chain is built from TRBV3-1 (or the pseudogene TRBV3-2) and TRBJ1-3; maybe TRBD1 (6 bases). The CDR3 extends over 18 amino acids. Germline V gene sequence: CDR1 LGHDT, CDR2 YNNKEL (reference sequence). Trimming left V 0 bases short and J 2 bases short, with 17 bases between. In DNA, the CDR3 is TGTGCCAGCAGCCAAGATTATTCCCTCTCAGGGGCTGGAAACACCATATATTTT. It is translated as CASSQDYSLSGAGNTIYF.

This rearrangement joins TRBV4-1 to TRBJ1-2; 8 bases agree with TRBD1. Germline V gene data show CDR1 as MGHRA and CDR2 as YSYEKL. This CDR3 has 16 residues. Trimming cost V 0 bases and J 4 bases; bases outside gene matches: 7. DNA for the CDR3: TGCGCCAGCAGCCAAGAGGCGGCAGGGGGCATCTATGGCTACACCTTC. As protein: CASSQEAAGGIYGYTF.

V and J are TRBV7-9 and TRBJ1-5, with TRBD1 matching 8 bases. The J segment lost 3 bases and the V segment lost 1 base, leaving 11 bases of the junction unmatched. The CDR3 spans 18 residues. Germline lookup yields CDR1 SEHNR and CDR2 FQNEAQ (reference sequence). CDR3 protein: CASSLGYGTGAANQPQHF. For the CDR3, the DNA is TGTGCCAGCAGCTTAGGTTATGGGACAGGCGCCGCCAATCAGCCCCAGCATTTT. Full variable domain (remainder filled in from reference TRBV7-9 and TRBJ1-5): DTGVSQNPRHKITKRGQNVTFRCDPISEHNRLYWYRQTLGQGPEFLTYFQNEAQLEKSRLLSDRFSAERPKGSFSTLEIQRTEQGDSAMYLCASSLGYGTGAANQPQHFGDGTRLSIL.

V gene TRBV7-9 combines with J gene TRBJ2-5, with D possibly being TRBD1 (5 bases). V gave up 3 bases and J gave up 4 bases, with 15 bases separating them. CDR1 is SEHNR, CDR2 FQNEAQ, per germline (reference sequence). CDR3 length equals 15 residues. The CDR3: CASSFLGQTGETQYF. The CDR3 coding sequence is TGTGCCAGCAGCTTTCTCGGACAAACAGGAGAGACCCAGTACTTC.

J is TRBJ1-5 and V is TRBV5-1; tentative D call: TRBD1 (5 bases). Trimming shortened V by 7 bases and J by 3 bases, and 11 bases separated the two germline ends. The length of the CDR3 is 13 residues. CDR1 and CDR2 from the germline V gene are SGHRS and YFSETQ. In DNA form, the CDR3 reads TGCGCCAGCGCATCAGGGATCAATCAGCCCCAGCATTTT. Encoded protein: CASASGINQPQHF.

The chain couples TRBV6-5 to TRBJ2-2; D unclear. Trimming took off 2 bases at V and 7 bases at J, with 2 bases between the two ends. This CDR3 is 11 amino acids long. Per the germline V gene, CDR1 is MNHEY and CDR2 is SVGAGI. This chain's CDR3 is CASSYHGELFF. CDR3 bases: TGTGCCAGCAGTTACCACGGGGAGCTGTTTTTT.